These T cell receptor beta chains were read from a single sample in a study of OX40 agonist ivuxolimab in advanced cancers. The data were produced by immunoSEQ multiplex PCR, yet TCRdb's version contains in-frame clones alone and is incomplete. This sample has under 40,000 clones, with around nine tenths found just once. This material consisted of CD4+ or CD8+ T cells sorted from blood, taken in a trial of the OX40 agonist ivuxolimab. These receptor sequences come from an adult with an advanced solid tumor such as melanoma, head and neck, liver or kidney cancer. Each CDR3 is given with its conserved first and last residue. A D gene is named only where the DNA matches it firmly. Only some rows state a clone size, as once, few, many or a class for expanded clones.

J: TRBJ1-3
V: TRBV11-2
D: NA
size: few
CDR3: CASSWGTGRRNTIYF
DNA: TGTGCCAGCAGCTGGGGGACGGGGCGAAGAAACACCATATATTTT

J: TRBJ2-3
V: TRBV28
D: NA
size: NA
CDR3: CASSFLALLSTDTQYF
DNA: TGTGCCAGCAGTTTCTTGGCCCTACTCAGCACAGATACGCAGTATTTT

J: TRBJ1-5
V: TRBV21-1
D: NA
size: NA
CDR3: CASSKVSQDQPQHF
DNA: TGTGCCAGCAGCAAAGTGTCCCAAGATCAGCCCCAGCATTTT

J: TRBJ1-1
V: TRBV2
D: NA
size: NA
CDR3: CASEGFNTEAFF
DNA: TGTGCCAGTGAGGGGTTCAACACTGAAGCTTTCTTT

J: TRBJ2-7
V: TRBV10-3
D: TRBD1
size: NA
CDR3: CAISEGQGINYEQYF
DNA: TGTGCCATCAGTGAAGGACAGGGGATAAACTACGAGCAGTACTTC

J: TRBJ2-6
V: TRBV6-1
D: TRBD1
size: NA
CDR3: CASSVTGGVGANVLTF
DNA: TGTGCCAGCAGTGTCACAGGGGGTGTGGGGGCCAACGTCCTGACTTTC

J: TRBJ2-7
V: TRBV28
D: TRBD1
size: NA
CDR3: CASSGPGQPSSYEQYF
DNA: TGTGCCAGCAGCGGACCGGGACAGCCAAGCTCCTACGAGCAGTACTTC

J: TRBJ2-5
V: TRBV11-2
D: NA
size: NA
CDR3: CASSRIYWEETQYF
DNA: TGTGCCAGCAGCCGAATCTATTGGGAAGAGACCCAGTACTTC

J: TRBJ2-7
V: TRBV9
D: NA
size: NA
CDR3: CASSAGPFLYEQYF
DNA: TGTGCCAGCAGCGCTGGACCTTTTCTCTACGAGCAGTACTTC

J: TRBJ2-7
V: TRBV10-2
D: NA
size: NA
CDR3: CASAGSGYEQYF
DNA: TGCGCCAGCGCCGGGAGTGGCTACGAGCAGTACTTC

J: TRBJ2-5
V: TRBV28
D: NA
size: NA
CDR3: CASNLEGGETQYF
DNA: TGTGCCAGCAATCTTGAGGGTGGGGAGACCCAGTACTTC

J: TRBJ1-3
V: TRBV7-9
D: NA
size: once
CDR3: CATGKGIGNTIYF
DNA: TGTGCCACCGGGAAGGGGATCGGAAACACCATATATTTT